This T cell receptor beta chain emerged from a study of CD8+CD57+ T cells in acquired aplastic anemia. This clonotype was found many times. No antigen is known for it. One end of the junction is discordant with germline, which a read error may explain. It was genomic DNA that served as the template for profiling TCR beta VDJ and CDR3. Via MiXCR, TCRdb re-called the reads, giving one row per CDR3 protein. Of around 400,000 distinct CDR3 sequences listed, just under 70% are singletons. Germline CDR1 SGHTA, CDR2 FQGTGA. There are 14 residues in the CDR3. Notes on the study in general: Found in both controls and patients were around 30 CD8+ CDR3 sequences.

Sequencing input: sorted CD4+, CD8+, or CD8+CD57+ T cells (not recorded which) from PBMCs. This sequence was found in a human donor in good health, serving as a control. V and J are TRBV7-3 and TRBJ1-1; maybe TRBD1 (6 bases). Here the CDR3 reads CASSLGGAGTEAFF. The CDR3 coding sequence is TGCGCCAGCAGCTTGGGGGGGGCGGGCACTGAAGCTTTCTTT.